A single sample is the source of the 23 T cell receptor beta chains below, sequenced in a study of cytomegalovirus exposure and HLA in healthy donors. Vbeta (60) and Jbeta (13) primers were used in the PCR. Repertoires were generated with immunoSEQ multiplex PCR, while TCRdb's copy carries only in-frame clones and drops some. The repertoire holds approximately 130,000 clones, with 70% to 90% as singletons. Sequenced: PBMCs. These receptor sequences come from a boy between 10 and 17 years old in good health and CMV-seronegative.

The V call is TRBV18, the J call TRBJ1-1; 7 bases are a match to TRBD1. Germline CDR1 reads KGHSH; CDR2 reads LQKENI. The ends lost 4 bases at V and 1 base at J; junction bases unmatched: 3. CDR3 size: 14 residues. In nucleotides, the CDR3 is TGTGCCAGCTCACTCAGGGGGGAGAACACTGAAGCTTTCTTT. It codes for CASSLRGENTEAFF. The full variable domain, with the rest looked up from reference TRBV18 and TRBJ1-1, is NAGVMQNPRHLVRRRGQEARLRCSPMKGHSHVYWYRQLPEEGLKFMVYLQKENIIDESGMPKERFSAEFPKEGPSILRIQQVVRGDSAAYFCASSLRGENTEAFFGQGTRLTVV.

The rearrangement uses TRBV10-3 and TRBJ2-1; no firm D call. Deletions cut 4 bases from V and 5 bases from J, with 15 bases between. Germline V CDR1 and CDR2: ENHRY, SYGVKD. The CDR3 has 15 amino acids. DNA for the CDR3: TGTGCCATCAGTGGGTCCGACTTTAAGAACAATGAGCAGTTCTTC. This translates into CAISGSDFKNNEQFF.

In nucleotides, the CDR3 is TGTGCCATCAGTGAGTCGACTCGGGCAGGGGGCGACTATGGCTACACCTTC. This sequence encodes CAISESTRAGGDYGYTF. V usage is TRBV10-3 and J usage is TRBJ1-2; 8 nucleotides line up with TRBD1. There are 17 residues in the CDR3. Trimming cost V 0 bases and J 3 bases; bases outside gene matches: 9. Per the germline V gene, CDR1 is ENHRY and CDR2 is SYGVKD.

Turning to this clone: The junction does not match germline at one end; this may be a read error. The chain links TRBV7-9 to TRBJ2-7; D unresolved. Germline CDR1 SEHNR, CDR2 FQNEAQ (reference sequence). This CDR3 has 12 amino acids. CDR3 sequence: CSSSPVSYEQYF. The CDR3 DNA reads as TGTTCCAGCAGCCCGGTCTCCTACGAGCAGTACTTC. Using reference TRBV7-9 and TRBJ2-7 for the parts outside the CDR3, the full variable domain is DTGVSQNPRHKITKRGQNVTFRCDPISEHNRLYWYRQTLGQGPEFLTYFQNEAQLEKSRLLSDRFSAERPKGSFSTLEIQRTEQGDSAMYLCSSSPVSYEQYFGPGTRLTVT.

The V and J genes are TRBV4-1 and TRBJ1-2; 9 nucleotides agree with TRBD1. CDR3 length: 14 amino acids. Germline V gene sequence: CDR1 MGHRA, CDR2 YSYEKL. Trimming removed 5 bases from V and 7 bases from J; junction bases left unmatched: 8. CDR3 bases: TGCGCCAGCAGCGGACCGGGACAGGGCCGTGGCTACACCTTC. This sequence encodes CASSGPGQGRGYTF.

For this clone: At one boundary the junction diverges from the germline segment, which might be a read error. The J gene is TRBJ1-2, the V gene TRBV30; D is possibly TRBD1 (6 bases). CDR1 GTSNPN and CDR2 SVGIG come from the germline V gene (reference sequence). CDR3 length equals 12 residues. CDR3 amino acids: CAWSGFRGGYPF. The CDR3 bases are TGTGCCTGGAGTGGATTCAGGGGCGGCTACCCCTTC.

This clone has a handful of counts. The chain joins TRBV4-2 to TRBJ1-1, with D possibly matching TRBD1 (5 bases). Germline V gene data show CDR1 as LGHNA and CDR2 as YNFKEQ. The CDR3 length is 15 residues. The V end was cut by 1 base, the J end by 1 base, with 10 bases between. The CDR3 region is CASSQVSTANTEAFF. CDR3 sequence (DNA): TGTGCCAGCAGCCAAGTCTCGACAGCGAACACTGAAGCTTTCTTT.

DNA for the CDR3: TGTGCCAGCAGCTTAGAGCTTCCGACAGCAGCCTACGAGCAGTACTTC. Translating gives CASSLELPTAAYEQYF. This sequence joins TRBV11-2 and TRBJ2-7, with D perhaps matching TRBD1 (5 bases). The CDR3 covers 16 residues. Between the trimmed V and J ends, which lost 0 bases and 2 bases, there was a span of 14 bases. Germline-derived CDR1 and CDR2 are SGHAT and FQNNGV.

In regard to this clone: An end of the junction differs from the germline gene, which may be a read error. At the DNA level, this CDR3 is encoded by other sequences in the same sample as well. J is TRBJ1-1 and V is TRBV7-9, with 8 bases matching TRBD1. The CDR3 contains 13 residues. Germline values: CDR1 SEHNR, CDR2 FQNEAQ (reference sequence). CDR3 nucleotides: TGTGCCAGCAGCCTAGCAGGACAGGGAGAAGCTTTCTTT. Translating gives CASSLAGQGEAFF.

CDR3 in DNA: TGTGCCAGCAGGAGCGACCGGGAGAACACTGAAGCTTTCTTT. Translating it yields CASRSDRENTEAFF. This rearrangement joins TRBV6-5 to TRBJ1-1, with D uncertain. Germline CDR1 and CDR2: MNHEY and SVGAGI. The CDR3 spans 14 residues. Trimming took off 6 bases at V and 1 base at J, with 12 bases between the two ends.

The chain carries TRBV19 and TRBJ1-5, with D unclear. The V gene lost 5 bases and the J gene lost 3 bases, with 20 bases spanning the gap. The length of the CDR3 is 17 residues. CDR1 LNHDA and CDR2 SQIVND come from the germline V gene (reference sequence). CDR3 sequence (DNA): TGTGCCAGTAGTTTGGGGTCGGTCGGGGTTGACAATCAGCCCCAGCATTTT. This encodes CASSLGSVGVDNQPQHF.

This chain joins TRBV10-2 and TRBJ1-1; 7 nucleotides line up with TRBD1. CDR1 is WSHSY and CDR2 is SAAADI in the germline V gene. The CDR3 runs 13 residues. V trimming: 6 bases; J trimming: 6 bases; junction bases outside the gene matches: 7. CDR3 protein: CASRQGQGAEAFF. DNA for the CDR3: TGCGCCAGCAGACAGGGGCAGGGGGCTGAAGCTTTCTTT.

The V call is TRBV7-9, the J call TRBJ2-1; 11 bases agree with TRBD2. The CDR3 is 15 amino acids. V lost 0 bases to trimming and J lost 9 bases; unmatched junction nucleotides: 4. Germline V lookup: CDR1 SEHNR, CDR2 FQNEAQ (reference sequence). For the CDR3, the DNA is TGTGCCAGCAGCTTAGCAGTAGCGGGAGGGACTGAGCAGTTCTTC. This translates into CASSLAVAGGTEQFF.

This chain links TRBV10-3 with TRBJ1-5; the D is unclear. V was pared by 3 bases and J by 1 base, with 16 bases between. The CDR3 sequence is 17 residues long. Germline lookup yields CDR1 ENHRY and CDR2 SYGVKD. CDR3 in DNA: TGTGCCATCAGTGACAGGACGGGAGATTTGAGCAATCAGCCCCAGCATTTT. Translated: CAISDRTGDLSNQPQHF.

This chain links TRBV7-3 with TRBJ2-2, with 8 nucleotides matching TRBD2. This CDR3 comprises 16 residues. V lost 2 bases, J lost 2 bases, and 4 bases stayed unmatched. CDR1 SGHTA and CDR2 FQGTGA come from the germline V gene. CDR3 sequence: CASSLEAGANTGELFF. The CDR3 coding sequence is TGTGCCAGCAGCTTAGAAGCGGGGGCCAACACCGGGGAGCTGTTTTTT.

The V gene is TRBV2, the J gene TRBJ1-2; tentatively, D is TRBD1 (5 bases). This CDR3 is 15 amino acids long. Trimming cost V 9 bases and J 4 bases, with 21 bases left between them. Germline loops: CDR1 SNHLY, CDR2 FYNNEI. CDR3 protein: CASKLQVGDSYGYTF. CDR3 sequence (DNA): TGTGCCAGTAAATTACAGGTGGGGGACTCCTATGGCTACACCTTC.

V is TRBV6-1 and J is TRBJ1-1, with no clear D. The germline V gene has CDR1 MNHNS and CDR2 SASEGT. The CDR3 has 13 amino acids. V dropped 8 bases and J dropped 1 base, with 11 bases sitting between them. The CDR3 spells CASSSGQNTEAFF. DNA for the CDR3: TGTGCCAGCTCGAGTGGGCAGAACACTGAAGCTTTCTTT.

In this sample, this clone turned up once. This chain joins TRBV4-3 and TRBJ2-3, with 10 bases matching TRBD1. This CDR3 region has 15 residues. Per the germline V gene, CDR1 is LGHNA and CDR2 is YSLEER. The trim removed 5 bases at V and 5 bases at J, leaving 7 bases unmatched. CDR3 loop: CASSVGQGGGDTQYF. CDR3 in DNA: TGCGCCAGCAGCGTCGGACAGGGGGGGGGAGATACGCAGTATTTT.

CDR3 amino acids: CASSLEGTWNTEAFF. CDR3 sequence (DNA): TGTGCCAGCAGCTTAGAAGGGACATGGAACACTGAAGCTTTCTTT. J is TRBJ1-1 and V is TRBV7-2, with D tentatively TRBD1 (6 bases). The CDR3 loop spans 15 amino acids. Germline V lookup: CDR1 SGHTA, CDR2 FQGNSA. Trimming removed 1 base at V and 1 base at J, with 10 bases between.

The chain joins TRBV9 to TRBJ1-1, with a weak D call TRBD1 (6 bases). Germline CDR1 reads SGDLS; CDR2 reads YYNGEE. CDR3 length equals 13 residues. The V end lost 0 bases, the J end lost 8 bases, and 11 bases lay between the germline ends. The CDR3 region has the DNA TGTGCCAGCAGCGTAGTAGGAACAGGGGAAGCTTTCTTT. It yields the protein CASSVVGTGEAFF.

The rearrangement joins TRBV15 to TRBJ1-1; no clear D gene. The germline gives CDR1 LNHNV, CDR2 YYDKDF (reference sequence). The CDR3 runs 14 residues. Trimming pared 2 bases from V and 8 bases from J, leaving 15 bases between. The CDR3 coding sequence is TGTGCCACCAGCAGACGTCTGGACTCCGCCGAAGCTTTCTTT. It codes for CATSRRLDSAEAFF.

This chain connects TRBV5-1 to TRBJ2-2; D is possibly TRBD2 (5 bases). V was clipped by 4 bases and J by 7 bases, with 11 bases between them. This CDR3 contains 13 residues. Germline CDR1 reads SGHRS; CDR2 reads YFSETQ. The CDR3 region has the DNA TGCGCCAGCAGCCTTCGGACTGACGGGGAGCTGTTTTTT. Translating gives CASSLRTDGELFF.

To note about this clone: A read error may account for a junction end that differs from germline. The chain has TRBV7-2 and TRBJ1-6, with 7 positions matching TRBD1. The CDR3 runs 14 residues. Looked up from germline, CDR1 is SGHTA and CDR2 is FQGNSA. CDR3 sequence reads: CASMPGQYNPPLHF. The CDR3 DNA reads as TGTGCCAGCATGCCGGGACAGTATAATCCACCCCTCCACTTT.